This entry lists 21 T cell receptor beta chains sequenced from one sample in a study of beta chain features in type 1 diabetes. The entirety of the isolated RNA underwent reverse transcription, so expressed TCRB transcripts were sequenced. Assay: immunoSEQ multiplex PCR; the TCRdb copy retains only in-frame clones and omits some. In the table there are 350,000 to 450,000 clones, about 15% of which are singletons. Source material: naive CD4+ T cells from blood. The receptors here all came from a woman between 18 and 29 years old in good health.

The gene calls are TRBV19 and TRBJ1-5; TRBD1 might be the D (6 bases). Trimming left V 9 bases short and J 9 bases short, with 18 bases between. Germline V gives CDR1 LNHDA, CDR2 SQIVND (reference sequence). The CDR3 runs 13 residues. The CDR3 sequence: CARGYREGGPQHF. DNA of the CDR3: TGTGCCAGGGGGTACAGGGAAGGCGGGCCCCAGCATTTT.

This clone has just a few counts. The rearrangement joins TRBV2 to TRBJ2-6, with D maybe TRBD2 (6 bases). With 6 bases removed from V and 0 bases from J, the gap between germline ends came to 21 bases. Germline CDR1 reads SNHLY; CDR2 reads FYNNEI. There are 19 residues in the CDR3. CDR3 coding DNA: TGTGCCAGCAGACGATCCGGGAGAACAGGCGGCTCTGGGGCCAACGTCCTGACTTTC. Protein sequence: CASRRSGRTGGSGANVLTF.

This clone has only a few counts. This chain links TRBV4-3 with TRBJ2-6, with TRBD2 identical over 8 bases. CDR1 is LGHNA, CDR2 YSLEER, per germline. The CDR3 is 18 amino acids. Germline trimming cut 1 base from V and 0 bases from J; bases unmatched to any gene: 5. CDR3 amino acids: CASSQGIAGSSGANVLTF. The CDR3 bases are TGCGCCAGCAGCCAAGGAATAGCGGGGTCCTCTGGGGCCAACGTCCTGACTTTC.

The CDR3 sequence: CASSHGQGFYGYTF. In DNA, the CDR3 is TGTGCCAGCAGCCATGGACAGGGCTTCTATGGCTACACCTTC. This chain joins TRBV4-2 and TRBJ1-2; 8 nucleotides agree with TRBD1. CDR1 is LGHNA and CDR2 is YNFKEQ in the germline V gene. The CDR3 is 14 residues long. V dropped 3 bases and J dropped 4; count of bases not matched to a gene: 4.

This clone was counted a few times. The chain employs TRBV29-1 and TRBJ2-3; D unclear. V lost 4 bases, J lost 6 bases, and 14 bases lay in between. Germline V CDR1 and CDR2: SQVTM, ANQGSEA. The length of the CDR3 is 13 residues. The CDR3 loop is CSVAYRFMDTQYF. In nucleotides, the CDR3 is TGCAGCGTTGCCTACCGGTTCATGGATACGCAGTATTTT.

The CDR3 coding sequence is TGTGCCAGCTCACCGGAGAGCACAGATACGCAGTATTTT. As protein: CASSPESTDTQYF. The chain joins TRBV18 to TRBJ2-3, with no clear D. This CDR3 contains 13 residues. Germline-derived CDR1 and CDR2 are KGHSH and LQKENI. Trimming took off 3 bases at V and 0 bases at J, with 4 bases between the two ends.

In nucleotides, the CDR3 is TGTGCCAGCCTCCCGAGCGGAAGGATACACAATGAGCAGTTCTTC. Translation gives CASLPSGRIHNEQFF. V is TRBV6-6 and J is TRBJ2-1; tentative D call: TRBD2 (5 bases). The CDR3 is made up of 15 amino acids. Trimming took off 8 bases at V and 5 bases at J, with 19 bases between the two ends. Germline V gene data show CDR1 as MNHNY and CDR2 as SVGAGI (reference sequence).

The chain couples TRBV5-4 to TRBJ2-1, with D perhaps matching TRBD2 (5 bases). CDR3 size: 13 residues. V was pared by 0 bases and J by 7 bases, with 8 bases between. The germline V gene has CDR1 SGHNT and CDR2 YYREEE (reference sequence). CDR3: CASSLGLRNEQFF. The DNA for the CDR3 is TGTGCCAGCAGCTTGGGACTAAGAAATGAGCAGTTCTTC.

The V gene is TRBV5-4, the J gene TRBJ1-1; TRBD1 agrees at 9 bases. The CDR3 is 14 residues long. The germline CDR1 and CDR2 sequences are SGHNT and YYREEE (reference sequence). V lost 4 bases, J lost 5 bases, and 6 bases stayed unmatched. CDR3 nucleotides: TGTGCCAGCAGCGAAGGGACAGGGATGACTGAAGCTTTCTTT. It is translated as CASSEGTGMTEAFF.

In its sample, this clone was seen a few times. The CDR3 loop is CASSQDGYGELFF. In DNA, the CDR3 is TGCGCCAGCAGCCAAGACGGTTACGGGGAGCTGTTTTTT. V usage is TRBV4-1 and J usage is TRBJ2-2, with D hard to call. CDR1 is MGHRA, CDR2 YSYEKL, per germline. Trimming stripped 0 bases from V and 7 bases from J, with 6 bases between. The length of the CDR3 is 13 residues.

This clone was recorded a few times. This chain joins TRBV19 and TRBJ2-3, with D possibly TRBD2 on 5 matching bases. With 3 bases removed from V and 6 bases from J, the gap between germline ends came to 13 bases. The CDR3 contains 14 residues. Germline CDR1 reads LNHDA; CDR2 reads SQIVND (reference sequence). The CDR3 here is CASSMRRVMDTQYF. The CDR3 DNA reads as TGTGCCAGTAGTATGAGGCGGGTAATGGATACGCAGTATTTT. Looking up the rest from reference TRBV19 and TRBJ2-3 gives the full variable domain: DGGITQSPKYLFRKEGQNVTLSCEQNLNHDAMYWYRQDPGQGLRLIYYSQIVNDFQKGDIAEGYSVSREKKESFPLTVTSAQKNPTAFYLCASSMRRVMDTQYFGPGTRLTVL.

Regarding this clone: The sample carries other DNA sequences with the same CDR3. This chain connects TRBV29-1 to TRBJ2-7; maybe TRBD1 (6 bases). Trimming took 6 bases from V and 3 from J, leaving 12 bases between them. The CDR3 has 12 amino acids. In germline, CDR1 is SQVTM, CDR2 ANQGSEA. The CDR3 spells CSVGQDSYEQYF. Written as DNA, the CDR3 is TGCAGCGTCGGGCAGGACAGCTACGAGCAGTACTTC.

This clone has a handful of counts. V gene TRBV7-2 combines with J gene TRBJ1-5; 9 bases line up with TRBD1. This CDR3 comprises 13 residues. V was clipped by 4 bases and J by 8 bases; unmatched bases: 3. CDR1 SGHTA and CDR2 FQGNSA come from the germline V gene. The CDR3 region is CASSSGQGEPQHF. The CDR3 nucleotides read TGTGCCAGCAGCTCGGGACAGGGCGAGCCCCAGCATTTT.

The table lists this clone with a few counts. The gene calls are TRBV2 and TRBJ1-4; 7 bases map to TRBD1. After removal of 7 bases from V and 7 bases from J, the junction contained 12 bases not matched to a gene. The CDR3 covers 15 residues. Germline V lookup: CDR1 SNHLY, CDR2 FYNNEI. The CDR3 coding sequence is TGTGCCAGCAATCCACAGGGGAAGACGAGTGAAAAACTGTTTTTT. This encodes CASNPQGKTSEKLFF.

This clone was counted a few times. V and J are TRBV20-1 and TRBJ1-1, with 7 bases identical to TRBD1. Trimming took 4 bases from V and 11 from J; bases not matched to a gene: 7. The CDR3 has 11 residues. Germline assignment: CDR1 DFQATT and CDR2 SNEGSKA (reference sequence). In nucleotides, the CDR3 is TGCAGTGCTAAAGGGTCAGGGGGGGCTTTCTTT. It yields the protein CSAKGSGGAFF.

The sample holds a few counts of this clone. The CDR3 reads CAWSPPFNSYEQYF. The CDR3 DNA sequence: TGTGCCTGGAGTCCCCCATTCAACTCCTACGAGCAGTACTTC. The rearrangement links TRBV30 to TRBJ2-7; unclear D gene. Germline V gene lookup returns CDR1 GTSNPN and CDR2 SVGIG (reference sequence). The CDR3 sequence is 14 residues long. V was shortened by 2 bases and J by 0 bases, with 11 bases between the two germline ends.

This clone was picked up a small number of times. CDR3 in amino acids: CASIPRRSGSTDTQYF. Here the CDR3 DNA reads TGTGCCAGCATACCCCGGAGGAGCGGTAGCACAGATACGCAGTATTTT. The chain recombines TRBV2 with TRBJ2-3; D possibly corresponds to TRBD2 (5 bases). The germline V gene has CDR1 SNHLY and CDR2 FYNNEI. This CDR3 has 16 amino acids. V lost 7 bases and J 0 bases, leaving 17 bases between the germline ends.

V and J are TRBV30 and TRBJ1-5; 7 bases match TRBD1. V trimming: 0 bases; J trimming: 6 bases; junction bases outside the gene matches: 5. Germline-derived CDR1 and CDR2 are GTSNPN and SVGIG (reference sequence). The CDR3 is 14 amino acids. The CDR3 protein is CAWSVRTGGQPQHF. CDR3 coding DNA: TGTGCCTGGAGTGTAAGGACAGGAGGTCAGCCCCAGCATTTT.

This chain joins TRBV5-1 and TRBJ2-5, with D possibly matching TRBD1 (6 bases). CDR3 size: 13 residues. From germline, CDR1 is SGHRS and CDR2 YFSETQ. The V and J ends lost 4 bases and 3 bases respectively, with 10 bases between them. This CDR3 is CASSLWTEETQYF. CDR3 in DNA: TGCGCCAGCAGCCTATGGACAGAAGAGACCCAGTACTTC. Together with reference TRBV5-1 and TRBJ2-5, the CDR3 gives the full variable domain: KAGVTQTPRYLIKTRGQQVTLSCSPISGHRSVSWYQQTPGQGLQFLFEYFSETQRNKGNFPGRFSGRQFSNSRSEMNVSTLELGDSALYLCASSLWTEETQYFGPGTRLLVL.

This clone was seen more than once but under ten times. The chain employs TRBV7-2 and TRBJ2-7, with 10 bases that match TRBD1. Germline lookup yields CDR1 SGHTA and CDR2 FQGNSA. V lost 5 bases and J lost 2; bases outside the gene matches: 6. This CDR3 is 15 amino acids long. The CDR3 is CASSRRGTGAYEQYF. The CDR3 region has the DNA TGTGCCAGCAGCCGTAGGGGGACAGGGGCCTACGAGCAGTACTTC.

This clone has just a few counts. The chain has TRBV20-1 and TRBJ1-3, with D hard to call. There are 11 residues in the CDR3. CDR1 is DFQATT and CDR2 is SNEGSKA in the germline V gene (reference sequence). V lost 6 bases to trimming and J lost 4 bases, with 7 bases between them. The CDR3 bases are TGCAGTGCCCACACGGGAAACACCATATATTTT. This gives the protein CSAHTGNTIYF.